Sequencing of this T cell receptor beta chain was carried out in a study of OX40 agonist ivuxolimab in advanced cancers. Study in general: Ivuxolimab, which patients received intravenously every 2 weeks, was dosed at 0.01 to 10 mg/kg. Findings and caveats of the study: By week 6 at 0.1 to 3.0 mg/kg, blood CD4+ and CD8+ T cells had expanded clonally.

The data were produced by immunoSEQ multiplex PCR, yet TCRdb's version contains in-frame clones alone and is incomplete. This sample has 75,000 to 95,000 clones; 92% occur once, and the top ten carry 0.53%. For this clone: What it binds is unknown.

Trimming removed 6 bases from V and 0 bases from J, with 6 bases in between. Germline V gene data show CDR1 as LNHDA and CDR2 as SQIVND (reference sequence). The CDR3 loop spans 13 amino acids. V usage is TRBV19 and J usage is TRBJ1-3, with D unresolved. The receptor was isolated from an adult with an advanced solid tumor such as melanoma, head and neck, liver or kidney cancer. The material sequenced was CD4+ or CD8+ T cells sorted from blood, taken in a trial of the OX40 agonist ivuxolimab. CDR3 loop: CASRHSSGNTIYF. For the CDR3, the DNA is TGTGCCAGTAGACACAGCTCTGGAAACACCATATATTTT. The whole variable domain, filled in from reference TRBV19 and TRBJ1-3, reads DGGITQSPKYLFRKEGQNVTLSCEQNLNHDAMYWYRQDPGQGLRLIYYSQIVNDFQKGDIAEGYSVSREKKESFPLTVTSAQKNPTAFYLCASRHSSGNTIYFGEGSWLTVV.